This T cell receptor (beta chain) was identified in a study of cytomegalovirus exposure and HLA in healthy donors. The CDR3 length is 15 residues. J gave up 9 bases and V 2 bases, and 3 bases lay outside the gene matches. Per the germline V gene, CDR1 is SGHDN and CDR2 is FVKESK. Primers included in the PCR were 60 Vbeta and 13 Jbeta primers. Some clones are missing from TCRdb's copy, which holds only in-frame ones; the method was immunoSEQ multiplex PCR. The sample yields around 220,000 clones, roughly 84% seen once. Points from the study as a whole: Available immune exposure information covered CMV serostatus only.

Points on this clone: Its antigen is currently unknown.

The sample consisted of PBMCs. V gene TRBV14 combines with J gene TRBJ2-1, with 14 bases matching TRBD2. The receptor comes from a girl between 10 and 17 years old in good health and CMV-seronegative. The DNA for the CDR3 is TGTGCCAGCAGCCAACGGGGACTAGCGGGGGTTGAGCAGTTCTTC. It translates to CASSQRGLAGVEQFF.